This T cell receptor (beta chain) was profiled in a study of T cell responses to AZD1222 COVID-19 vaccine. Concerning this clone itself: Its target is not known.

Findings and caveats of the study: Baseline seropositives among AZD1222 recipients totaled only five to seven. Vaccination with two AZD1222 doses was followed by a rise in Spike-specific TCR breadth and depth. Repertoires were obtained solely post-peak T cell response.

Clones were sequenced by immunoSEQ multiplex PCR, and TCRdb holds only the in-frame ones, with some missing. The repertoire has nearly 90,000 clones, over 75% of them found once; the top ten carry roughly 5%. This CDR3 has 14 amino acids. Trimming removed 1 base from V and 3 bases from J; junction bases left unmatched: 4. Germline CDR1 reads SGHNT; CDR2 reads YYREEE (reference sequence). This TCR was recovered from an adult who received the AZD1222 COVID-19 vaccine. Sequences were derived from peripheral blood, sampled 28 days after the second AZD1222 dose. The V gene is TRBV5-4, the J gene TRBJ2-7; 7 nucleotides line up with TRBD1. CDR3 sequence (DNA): TGTGCCAGCAGCTTGAACAGGGGAAACTACGAGCAGTACTTC. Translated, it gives CASSLNRGNYEQYF. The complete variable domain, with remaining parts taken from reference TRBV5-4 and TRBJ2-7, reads ETGVTQSPTHLIKTRGQQVTLRCSSQSGHNTVSWYQQALGQGPQFIFQYYREEENGRGNFPPRFSGLQFPNYSSELNVNALELDDSALYLCASSLNRGNYEQYFGPGTRLTVT.